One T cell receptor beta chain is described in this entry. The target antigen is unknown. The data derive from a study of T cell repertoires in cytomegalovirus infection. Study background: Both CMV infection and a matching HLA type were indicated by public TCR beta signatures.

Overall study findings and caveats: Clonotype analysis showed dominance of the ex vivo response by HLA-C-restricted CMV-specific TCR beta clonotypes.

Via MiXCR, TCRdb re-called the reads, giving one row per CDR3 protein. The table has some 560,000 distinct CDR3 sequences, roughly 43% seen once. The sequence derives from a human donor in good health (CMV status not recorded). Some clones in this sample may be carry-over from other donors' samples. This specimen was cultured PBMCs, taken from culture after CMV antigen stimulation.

CDR3 nucleotides: TGTGCCACCAGCCGATTTCGCGTAGCGGGAGCCGGGGAGCTGTTTTTT. This sequence encodes CATSRFRVAGAGELFF. J is TRBJ2-2 and V is TRBV15; the match to TRBD2 covers 9 bases. The CDR3 is 16 amino acids. J was trimmed by 6 bases and V by 5 bases; bases with no gene match: 10. Germline CDR1 and CDR2: LNHNV and YYDKDF (reference sequence).